This is a list of T cell receptor beta chains from one sample in a study of blood T cell repertoires in COVID-19. The method was immunoSEQ multiplex PCR; TCRdb's version includes in-frame clones alone and lacks a portion of them. The sample yields under 200,000 clones, roughly 86% seen once. Sequenced sample: peripheral blood. Receptors originate from an elderly woman in a cohort sampled during active or convalescent COVID-19. Each CDR3 is given with its conserved first and last residue. A D gene is named only where the DNA matches it firmly. Rows may omit the clone size; those that give it use once, few, many or a size class.

V	size	J	D	CDR3	DNA
TRBV7-9	.	TRBJ2-3	TRBD2	CASSFAGTSGGTDTQYF	TGTGCCAGCAGCTTCGCCGGGACTAGCGGGGGTACAGATACGCAGTATTTT
TRBV19	.	TRBJ1-1	.	CASSTTGWKTEAFF	TGTGCCAGTAGTACAACAGGGTGGAAAACTGAAGCTTTCTTT
TRBV7-9	.	TRBJ2-4	.	CASSPPGENIQYF	TGTGCCAGCAGCCCCCCGGGAGAAAACATTCAGTACTTC
TRBV18	.	TRBJ1-1	.	CASSPGRWGTEAFF	TGTGCCAGCTCACCCGGGAGGTGGGGCACTGAAGCTTTCTTT
TRBV11-2	.	TRBJ1-2	.	CASSLVAGVGYTF	TGTGCCAGCAGCTTAGTGGCCGGGGTGGGCTACACCTTC
TRBV6-2/TRBV6-3	.	TRBJ2-2	TRBD1	CASSYKGADTGELFF	TGTGCCAGCAGTTACAAGGGGGCCGACACCGGGGAGCTGTTTTTT
TRBV3-1/TRBV3-2	once	TRBJ1-2	.	CASRKVAGGPGGGYTF	TGTGCCAGCAGAAAAGTAGCGGGGGGCCCGGGTGGTGGCTACACCTTC
TRBV11-2	.	TRBJ2-1	.	CASSRGANEQFF	TGTGCCAGCAGCCGGGGGGCCAATGAGCAGTTCTTC
TRBV28	.	TRBJ2-3	.	CASSRGLASTDTQYF	TGTGCCAGCAGTCGGGGACTGGCTAGCACAGATACGCAGTATTTT
TRBV30	once	TRBJ2-5	TRBD2	CAWQSPGGRAGETQYF	TGTGCCTGGCAATCCCCGGGCGGGAGGGCCGGTGAGACCCAGTACTTC
TRBV4-3	few	TRBJ2-7	.	CASSQALGGVEQYF	TGCGCCAGCAGCCAAGCTTTAGGGGGGGTCGAGCAGTACTTC
TRBV13	.	TRBJ2-7	.	CASSPDNYEQYF	TGTGCCAGCAGCCCGGACAACTACGAGCAGTACTTC
TRBV5-1	once	TRBJ2-3	TRBD2	CASSYTRGGPNTQYF	TGCGCCAGCAGCTATACTAGGGGAGGGCCCAATACGCAGTATTTT
TRBV5-1	once	TRBJ2-5	TRBD2	CASSARAGGPQETQYF	TGCGCCAGCAGCGCAAGAGCGGGAGGGCCTCAAGAGACCCAGTACTTC
TRBV18	.	TRBJ1-5	TRBD1	CASGPTGGGQPQHF	TGTGCCAGCGGACCTACAGGGGGAGGACAGCCCCAGCATTTT
TRBV2	.	TRBJ2-5	.	CASSDAAGQETQYF	TGTGCCAGCAGTGACGCAGCGGGCCAAGAGACCCAGTACTTC
TRBV13	.	TRBJ1-5	.	CASSPGGDQPQHF	TGTGCCAGCAGCCCAGGAGGAGATCAGCCCCAGCATTTT
TRBV6-6	.	TRBJ1-6	TRBD1	CASSYIGGGGSPLHF	TGTGCCAGCAGTTATATAGGGGGCGGCGGTTCACCCCTCCACTTT
TRBV3-1/TRBV3-2	.	TRBJ2-1	.	CASSRYGGAHSNEQFF	TGTGCCAGCAGCCGATATGGCGGGGCCCACTCCAATGAGCAGTTCTTC
TRBV4-3	once	TRBJ2-1	TRBD1	CASSQAGTGLLNEQFF	TGCGCCAGCAGCCAAGCCGGGACAGGACTCTTGAATGAGCAGTTCTTC
TRBV28	.	TRBJ2-1	.	CASTHRNEQFF	TGTGCCAGCACTCACAGGAATGAGCAGTTCTTC
TRBV6-4	.	TRBJ2-2	TRBD1	CASSGTTGTRAGELFF	TGTGCCAGCAGTGGAACGACAGGGACGCGAGCCGGGGAGCTGTTTTTT
TRBV20-1	.	TRBJ2-3	.	CSARSTDTQYF	TGCAGTGCCCGTAGCACAGATACGCAGTATTTT
TRBV10-1	.	TRBJ1-1	TRBD1	CASSLGTGNTEAFF	TGCGCCAGCAGCCTCGGGACAGGAAACACTGAAGCTTTCTTT
TRBV3-1/TRBV3-2	.	TRBJ2-3	.	CASSQDGTSFTDTQYF	TGTGCCAGCAGCCAAGACGGCACTAGCTTCACAGATACGCAGTATTTT
TRBV28	once	TRBJ2-1	TRBD2	CASGTSGTKRNEQFF	TGTGCCAGCGGTACTAGCGGGACAAAGAGGAATGAGCAGTTCTTC
TRBV12-3/TRBV12-4	.	TRBJ1-1	.	CASSGAAVTEAFF	TGTGCCAGCAGCGGAGCGGCGGTCACTGAAGCTTTCTTT
TRBV9	.	TRBJ1-2	TRBD1	CASSVGMGQGDGYTF	TGTGCCAGCAGCGTAGGAATGGGACAGGGAGATGGCTACACCTTC
TRBV12-3/TRBV12-4	.	TRBJ1-2	.	CASSLGRGYGYTF	TGTGCCAGCAGTTTAGGTAGGGGATATGGCTACACCTTC
TRBV9	.	TRBJ1-1	TRBD1	CASSAGQAMNTEAFF	TGTGCCAGCAGCGCCGGACAGGCAATGAACACTGAAGCTTTCTTT
TRBV20-1	.	TRBJ2-5	.	CSATVGETQYF	TGCAGTGCTACCGTCGGTGAGACCCAGTACTTC
TRBV13	.	TRBJ1-2	TRBD1	CASSLEQGRSGYTF	TGTGCCAGCAGCTTAGAACAGGGGAGGAGTGGCTACACCTTC
TRBV27	.	TRBJ2-5	.	CASSLKGRVMETQYF	TGTGCCAGCAGTTTAAAGGGCAGGGTCATGGAGACCCAGTACTTC
TRBV6-5	.	TRBJ1-5	TRBD1	CASSLTGNNQPQHF	TGTGCCAGCAGTTTGACAGGGAACAATCAGCCCCAGCATTTT
TRBV6-2/TRBV6-3	.	TRBJ1-5	.	CASSSAPGLRQPQHF	TGTGCCAGCAGTTCCGCCCCAGGGCTTCGTCAGCCCCAGCATTTT
TRBV3-1/TRBV3-2	.	TRBJ2-1	.	CASWGGLEQFF	TGTGCCAGCTGGGGAGGTCTGGAGCAGTTCTTC
TRBV30	.	TRBJ2-2	.	CALGLRGELFF	TGTGCCTTGGGTTTGCGCGGGGAGCTGTTTTTT
TRBV28	.	TRBJ1-6	TRBD1	CASSSPGQGHSPLHF	TGTGCCAGCAGTTCACCGGGACAGGGCCATTCACCCCTCCACTTT
TRBV6-5	.	TRBJ1-5	.	CASSYSTGSPQHF	TGTGCCAGCAGTTACTCGACCGGGTCGCCCCAGCATTTT
TRBV6-5	.	TRBJ2-1	TRBD2	CASSRYGGADEQFF	TGTGCCAGCAGTAGGTACGGGGGGGCGGATGAGCAGTTCTTC
TRBV27	.	TRBJ1-4	.	CASSSPGQQGEKLFF	TGTGCCAGCAGTTCACCGGGCCAACAGGGTGAAAAACTGTTTTTT
TRBV28	.	TRBJ1-3	TRBD1	CASSPPLDRGSGNTIYF	TGTGCCAGCAGTCCCCCCCTCGACAGGGGCTCTGGAAACACCATATATTTT
TRBV5-6	many	TRBJ2-5	TRBD1	CASSLYRGEIEETQYF	TGTGCCAGCAGCTTGTACAGGGGGGAAATCGAGGAGACCCAGTACTTC
TRBV21-1	.	TRBJ2-2	.	CASSIREGTGNTGELFF	TGTGCCAGCAGCATCCGAGAGGGTACGGGCAACACCGGGGAGCTGTTTTTT
TRBV27	.	TRBJ2-5	TRBD2	CASRRGASVETQYF	TGTGCCAGCAGGCGGGGGGCTAGCGTCGAGACCCAGTACTTC
TRBV14	once	TRBJ1-4	TRBD1	CASSSSRDRVRDEKLFF	TGTGCCAGCAGCTCGTCCCGGGACAGGGTTCGAGATGAAAAACTGTTTTTT
TRBV5-4	.	TRBJ2-2	.	CASSRDSRGNTGELFF	TGTGCCAGCAGCCGGGACTCCCGAGGGAACACCGGGGAGCTGTTTTTT
TRBV19	.	TRBJ1-1	.	CASTPSGGTEAFF	TGTGCCAGTACCCCATCGGGGGGCACTGAAGCTTTCTTT
TRBV6-5	once	TRBJ1-3	.	CASSYGPQNSGNTIYF	TGTGCCAGCAGTTACGGCCCACAGAACTCTGGAAACACCATATATTTT
TRBV5-4	.	TRBJ1-2	.	CASSFFGLAYGYTF	TGTGCCAGCAGCTTCTTCGGGTTAGCCTATGGCTACACCTTC
TRBV29-1	.	TRBJ1-2	TRBD1	CSVGDRGDYGYTF	TGCAGCGTTGGCGACAGGGGTGACTATGGCTACACCTTC
TRBV5-1	.	TRBJ1-5	.	CASSPQGGVGQPQHF	TGCGCCAGCAGCCCACAGGGTGGCGTCGGTCAGCCCCAGCATTTT
TRBV6-1	.	TRBJ2-3	.	CASSEMMGLTSTDTQYF	TGTGCCAGCAGTGAAATGATGGGCCTAACTAGCACAGATACGCAGTATTTT
TRBV11-3	.	TRBJ2-7	.	CASSLGRNLAYEQYF	TGTGCCAGCAGCTTAGGCAGGAATCTGGCATACGAGCAGTACTTC
TRBV7-2	.	TRBJ2-3	TRBD2	CASSLVASGTTDTQYF	TGTGCCAGCAGCTTAGTCGCTAGCGGGACCACAGATACGCAGTATTTT
TRBV7-2	.	TRBJ2-1	TRBD2	CASSLWTSGGAYNEQFF	TGTGCCAGCAGCCTGTGGACTAGCGGGGGGGCCTACAATGAGCAGTTCTTC
TRBV3-1/TRBV3-2	.	TRBJ2-3	TRBD2	CASSLGGSTDTQYF	TGTGCCAGCAGCTTGGGAGGGAGCACAGATACGCAGTATTTT
TRBV7-7	.	TRBJ1-4	TRBD1	CASSLEKVTGVEEKLFF	TGTGCTAGCAGCTTAGAGAAGGTTACAGGGGTTGAAGAAAAACTGTTTTTT
TRBV6-5	.	TRBJ2-1	TRBD1	CASSSSQGVYNEQFF	TGTGCCAGCAGTTCGTCTCAGGGGGTCTACAATGAGCAGTTCTTC